This TCR beta chain derives from a study of technical replicates of blood from several donors. Measured with immunoSEQ multiplex PCR; TCRdb has only the in-frame clones, and not every one. The sample has some 75,000 clones, approximately 97% seen once; the top ten hold around 0.31%. The specimen was T cells isolated from PBMCs. The TCR originated in a human donor in good health.

Here the CDR3 reads CASSRNLAGAAAGELFF. The CDR3 DNA is TGCGCCAGCAGCCGTAACCTAGCGGGAGCAGCGGCCGGGGAGCTGTTTTTT. The chain carries TRBV4-1 and TRBJ2-2; 10 nucleotides line up with TRBD2. In germline, CDR1 is MGHRA, CDR2 YSYEKL. The V segment lost 4 bases and the J segment 6 bases; nucleotides outside the gene matches: 11. The CDR3 extends over 17 amino acids.